Following are 29 T cell receptor beta chains from one sample sequenced in a study of blood T cell repertoires in COVID-19. The method was immunoSEQ multiplex PCR; TCRdb's version includes in-frame clones alone and lacks a portion of them. The repertoire holds 150,000 to 200,000 clones, around nine tenths seen once, with roughly 3.3% in the top ten. The sequencing sample was made of peripheral blood. These receptor sequences come from a man aged 18-30 years with active or convalescent COVID-19.

The chain combines TRBV28 with TRBJ1-6; D gene unclear. This CDR3 has 12 amino acids. Germline V CDR1 and CDR2: MDHEN, SYDVKM. The germline V and J ends were trimmed by 5 bases and 6 bases, with 5 bases remaining between them. The CDR3 loop is CASSLSNSPLHF. As DNA, the CDR3 is TGTGCCAGCAGTCTTAGTAATTCACCCCTCCACTTT.

This clone was seen just once. The chain joins TRBV9 to TRBJ2-1; 11 bases are shared with TRBD2. CDR1 and CDR2 from the germline V gene are SGDLS and YYNGEE. V lost 4 bases to trimming and J lost 9 bases; unmatched junction nucleotides: 9. This CDR3 is built from 15 residues. The CDR3: CASSPLAGGPTEQFF. The CDR3 DNA follows: TGTGCCAGCAGCCCATTAGCGGGAGGGCCTACTGAGCAGTTCTTC.

The V gene is TRBV19, the J gene TRBJ2-5, with TRBD1 as a possible D gene (6 bases). The V gene lost 7 bases and the J gene lost 4 bases, with 19 bases spanning the gap. Looked up from germline, CDR1 is LNHDA and CDR2 is SQIVND (reference sequence). This CDR3 contains 15 residues. Here the CDR3 reads CASNSRRTDLETQYF. The CDR3 nucleotides are TGTGCCAGTAACTCACGGAGGACAGACTTAGAGACCCAGTACTTC.

The chain recombines TRBV24-1 with TRBJ2-3, with TRBD2 matching 7 bases. This CDR3 comprises 15 residues. V shed 4 bases and J 6 bases; nucleotides not matched to a gene: 9. Looked up from germline, CDR1 is KGHDR and CDR2 is SFDVKD. In nucleotides, the CDR3 is TGTGCCACCAGTGACCCCCGGGGGGTAGGGGATACGCAGTATTTT. It is translated as CATSDPRGVGDTQYF.

CDR3 sequence (DNA): TGTGCCAGCAGCGTAGTGCCGGGGGGTGGCTATGGCTACACCTTC. Translating gives CASSVVPGGGYGYTF. The chain carries TRBV9 and TRBJ1-2; D might be TRBD1 (5 bases). CDR1 SGDLS and CDR2 YYNGEE come from the germline V gene. CDR3 size: 15 residues. The V end was cut by 0 bases, the J end by 4 bases, with 13 bases between.

The CDR3 here is CASSQGRANTGELFF. The CDR3 DNA sequence: TGCGCCAGCAGCCAAGGCAGGGCGAACACCGGGGAGCTGTTTTTT. The chain is built from TRBV4-1 and TRBJ2-2; D perhaps matches TRBD1 (5 bases). Germline CDR1 MGHRA, CDR2 YSYEKL. The V end lost 1 base, the J end lost 0 bases, and 6 bases lay between the germline ends. The CDR3 is 15 residues long.

The J gene is TRBJ1-3, the V gene TRBV13; D gene unclear. V was trimmed by 5 bases and J by 0 bases, leaving 14 bases between them. Germline V CDR1 and CDR2: PRHDT, FYEKMQ (reference sequence). CDR3 length: 16 residues. The CDR3 DNA reads TGTGCCAGCAGCGCCCGACACCGCGTCTCTGGAAACACCATATATTTT. Translation gives CASSARHRVSGNTIYF. The entire variable domain, with the rest obtained from reference TRBV13 and TRBJ1-3, is as follows: AAGVIQSPRHLIKEKRETATLKCYPIPRHDTVYWYQQGPGQDPQFLISFYEKMQSDKGSIPDRFSAQQFSDYHSELNMSSLELGDSALYFCASSARHRVSGNTIYFGEGSWLTVV.

V gene TRBV11-2 combines with J gene TRBJ2-1, with 8 bases identical to TRBD2. Trimming removed 0 bases from V and 3 bases from J; junction bases left unmatched: 16. This CDR3 spans 20 amino acids. CDR1 is SGHAT, CDR2 FQNNGV, per germline. The CDR3 bases are TGTGCCAGCAGCTTAGATCCGGTGGCTGGGCGGGAGGCCTACTACAATGAGCAGTTCTTC. It is translated as CASSLDPVAGREAYYNEQFF.

This clone was seen a single time. The chain links TRBV9 to TRBJ2-1; no reliable D call. The CDR3 extends over 15 amino acids. The V gene lost 0 bases and the J gene lost 4 bases, with 11 bases spanning the gap. Germline V gene sequence: CDR1 SGDLS, CDR2 YYNGEE. The CDR3 sequence is CASSVETRRYNEQFF. The CDR3 nucleotides read TGTGCCAGCAGCGTAGAAACCCGTCGGTACAATGAGCAGTTCTTC.

The chain couples TRBV28 to TRBJ2-1; 10 bases match TRBD2. J was trimmed by 9 bases and V by 6 bases; bases with no gene match: 2. The CDR3 is 12 residues long. The germline V gene has CDR1 MDHEN and CDR2 SYDVKM. The CDR3 protein is CASRLAGLEQFF. The CDR3 nucleotides are TGTGCCAGCAGACTAGCGGGGCTTGAGCAGTTCTTC. The full variable domain, completed using reference TRBV28 and TRBJ2-1, is DVKVTQSSRYLVKRTGEKVFLECVQDMDHENMFWYRQDPGLGLRLIYFSYDVKMKEKGDIPEGYSVSREKKERFSLILESASTNQTSMYLCASRLAGLEQFFGPGTRLTVL.

The chain has TRBV5-6 and TRBJ1-2; D unclear. CDR1 and CDR2 from the germline V gene are SGHDT and YYEEEE. Trimming removed 2 bases at V and 3 bases at J, with 11 bases between. CDR3 size: 14 residues. This chain's CDR3 is CASSFKGGDYGYTF. The CDR3 coding sequence is TGTGCCAGCAGCTTTAAGGGCGGGGACTATGGCTACACCTTC.

The rearrangement links TRBV29-1 to TRBJ2-7, with D possibly TRBD1 on 5 matching bases. Germline CDR1 is SQVTM and CDR2 is ANQGSEA. The CDR3 loop spans 13 amino acids. Trimming took off 4 bases at V and 2 bases at J, with 12 bases between the two ends. The CDR3 DNA is TGCAGCGTTGCCCTGGGGCTTACCTACGAGCAGTACTTC. It encodes CSVALGLTYEQYF.

This clone has a single count. The chain links TRBV4-1 to TRBJ1-2, with TRBD1 matching 8 bases. The CDR3 runs 16 residues. Germline loops: CDR1 MGHRA, CDR2 YSYEKL. V gave up 3 bases and J gave up 1 base; unmatched junction bases: 7. The CDR3 loop is CASSHLPDRGNYGYTF. Written as DNA, the CDR3 is TGCGCCAGCAGCCACCTCCCTGACAGGGGTAACTATGGCTACACCTTC.

CDR3 loop: CASSLVGQGNREQFF. CDR3 sequence (DNA): TGTGCCAGCAGCTTAGTCGGCCAGGGTAATCGTGAGCAGTTCTTC. The V gene is TRBV7-9, the J gene TRBJ2-1; D is possibly TRBD1 (5 bases). CDR3 length: 15 amino acids. Trimming removed 1 base at V and 9 bases at J, with 16 bases between. Looked up from germline, CDR1 is SEHNR and CDR2 is FQNEAQ (reference sequence).

The chain combines TRBV19 with TRBJ1-1; 7 bases line up with TRBD1. V shed 6 bases and J 4 bases; nucleotides not matched to a gene: 11. The germline V gene has CDR1 LNHDA and CDR2 SQIVND (reference sequence). The CDR3 loop spans 15 amino acids. Here the CDR3 DNA reads TGTGCCAGTAGCGAAACCAAACAGGGGAGCACTGAAGCTTTCTTT. This gives the protein CASSETKQGSTEAFF.

The chain is built from TRBV11-2 and TRBJ1-2; no clear D. The CDR3 spans 15 residues. Trimming pared 5 bases from V and 3 bases from J, leaving 16 bases between. Germline CDR1 and CDR2: SGHAT and FQNNGV. CDR3: CASSLSAGWDYGYTF. CDR3 bases: TGTGCCAGCAGCCTCTCAGCGGGTTGGGACTATGGCTACACCTTC.

The chain joins TRBV11-2 to TRBJ2-3; TRBD2 agrees at 14 bases. The CDR3 contains 16 residues. Germline V CDR1 and CDR2: SGHAT, FQNNGV. With V trimmed by 5 bases and J by 5 bases, 6 bases remained unmatched. The CDR3 spells CASSTGLAGAKDTQYF. CDR3 sequence (DNA): TGTGCCAGCAGCACGGGACTAGCGGGAGCAAAAGATACGCAGTATTTT.

This clone was seen only once. J is TRBJ2-3 and V is TRBV7-9; weak D call: TRBD2 (7 bases). Trimming took off 5 bases at V and 3 bases at J, with 12 bases between the two ends. The CDR3 has 14 amino acids. Germline V CDR1 and CDR2: SEHNR, FQNEAQ (reference sequence). CDR3 bases: TGTGCCAGCAGCCAAAGGGGGGGGACAGATACGCAGTATTTT. Its translation is CASSQRGGTDTQYF.

The chain is built from TRBV5-4 and TRBJ2-1; 8 nucleotides align to TRBD2. The germline V gene has CDR1 SGHNT and CDR2 YYREEE (reference sequence). This CDR3 is built from 15 residues. Losses at the gene ends were 0 bases for V and 2 bases for J; bases not matched to a gene: 1. The CDR3 sequence is CASSLGGRPYNEQFF. Written as DNA, the CDR3 is TGTGCCAGCAGCTTGGGCGGGAGGCCCTACAATGAGCAGTTCTTC. Variable domain in full (rest from reference TRBV5-4 and TRBJ2-1): ETGVTQSPTHLIKTRGQQVTLRCSSQSGHNTVSWYQQALGQGPQFIFQYYREEENGRGNFPPRFSGLQFPNYSSELNVNALELDDSALYLCASSLGGRPYNEQFFGPGTRLTVL.

J is TRBJ1-1 and V is TRBV11-2; D is unresolved. The germline V gene encodes CDR1 SGHAT and CDR2 FQNNGV. Trimming cost V 3 bases and J 2 bases, with 16 bases left between them. The CDR3 length is 16 residues. The CDR3: CASSFPFGGGNTEAFF. CDR3 coding DNA: TGTGCCAGCAGCTTCCCTTTTGGAGGAGGAAACACTGAAGCTTTCTTT.

The V and J genes are TRBV11-3 and TRBJ2-1, with a tentative D call TRBD2 (5 bases). V was pared by 3 bases and J by 4 bases, with 13 bases between. The length of the CDR3 is 15 residues. CDR1 and CDR2 from the germline V gene are SGHNT and YENEEA. The CDR3 DNA sequence: TGTGCCAGCAGCTTCGAGGGAGCGGAGTACAATGAGCAGTTCTTC. It translates to CASSFEGAEYNEQFF.

This chain uses TRBV7-2 with TRBJ1-1, with a weak D call TRBD1 (5 bases). Germline V lookup: CDR1 SGHTA, CDR2 FQGNSA. There are 13 residues in the CDR3. Trimming cost V 7 bases and J 2 bases, with 11 bases left between them. The CDR3 loop reads CASTKDRNTEAFF. The CDR3 DNA reads as TGTGCCAGCACCAAAGACAGAAACACTGAAGCTTTCTTT.

The chain is built from TRBV4-2 and TRBJ1-1; TRBD1 matches at 7 bases. The V and J ends lost 0 bases and 4 bases, in that order; junction bases with no gene match: 8. Per germline, CDR1 LGHNA and CDR2 YNFKEQ. This CDR3 contains 16 residues. The chain's CDR3 is CASSQDLDRQGTEAFF. The CDR3 bases are TGTGCCAGCAGCCAAGACCTGGACAGGCAGGGCACTGAAGCTTTCTTT.

The chain employs TRBV5-8 and TRBJ2-7, with TRBD1 matching 7 bases. Losses at the gene ends were 1 base for V and 0 bases for J; bases not matched to a gene: 4. This CDR3 comprises 15 residues. The germline V gene encodes CDR1 SGHTS and CDR2 YDEGEE. CDR3 in amino acids: CASSLFGTVSYEQYF. DNA of the CDR3: TGTGCCAGCAGCTTGTTCGGGACAGTCTCCTACGAGCAGTACTTC.

The chain uses TRBV2 and TRBJ1-4; 9 positions match TRBD1. Trimming cost V 7 bases and J 7 bases; bases outside gene matches: 4. Germline V gene sequence: CDR1 SNHLY, CDR2 FYNNEI. This CDR3 contains 13 residues. CDR3 sequence reads: CASTRGQGEKLFF. The CDR3 region has the DNA TGTGCCAGCACACGGGGACAGGGTGAAAAACTGTTTTTT.

V usage is TRBV5-1 and J usage is TRBJ2-1; 10 bases fit TRBD2. Germline V gives CDR1 SGHRS, CDR2 YFSETQ. The CDR3 contains 20 residues. The J segment lost 0 bases and the V segment lost 3 bases, leaving 15 bases of the junction unmatched. CDR3 nucleotides: TGCGCCAGCAGCTCATCCGGGTCTAGCGGGAGCGGGAGCTCCTACAATGAGCAGTTCTTC. This codes for CASSSSGSSGSGSSYNEQFF. The variable domain in full, completed from reference TRBV5-1 and TRBJ2-1, reads KAGVTQTPRYLIKTRGQQVTLSCSPISGHRSVSWYQQTPGQGLQFLFEYFSETQRNKGNFPGRFSGRQFSNSRSEMNVSTLELGDSALYLCASSSSGSSGSGSSYNEQFFGPGTRLTVL.

The J gene is TRBJ2-7, the V gene TRBV6-6; D possibly corresponds to TRBD1 (6 bases). The CDR3 is 15 amino acids. Trimming stripped 1 base from V and 0 bases from J, with 10 bases between. Germline V CDR1 and CDR2: MNHNY, SVGAGI (reference sequence). The CDR3 nucleotides are TGTGCCAGCAGTTACTGGCAGGGGCTCTCCTACGAGCAGTACTTC. It translates to CASSYWQGLSYEQYF.

This clone occurred a few times. The chain is built from TRBV6-1 and TRBJ2-7, with unresolved D. V was pared by 3 bases and J by 4 bases, with 4 bases between. Germline lookup yields CDR1 MNHNS and CDR2 SASEGT. The CDR3 length is 11 residues. CDR3 coding DNA: TGTGCCAGCAGTGATCTGTACGAGCAGTACTTC. Amino acids: CASSDLYEQYF.

The CDR3 loop is CASSLLRVETQYF. The CDR3 DNA reads TGTGCCAGCAGCTTGTTGCGAGTAGAGACCCAGTACTTC. This chain uses TRBV5-5 with TRBJ2-5; D gene ambiguous. Germline V gene sequence: CDR1 SGHKS, CDR2 YYEKEE (reference sequence). The CDR3 is 13 amino acids. V was shortened by 1 base and J by 4 bases, with 8 bases between the two germline ends.